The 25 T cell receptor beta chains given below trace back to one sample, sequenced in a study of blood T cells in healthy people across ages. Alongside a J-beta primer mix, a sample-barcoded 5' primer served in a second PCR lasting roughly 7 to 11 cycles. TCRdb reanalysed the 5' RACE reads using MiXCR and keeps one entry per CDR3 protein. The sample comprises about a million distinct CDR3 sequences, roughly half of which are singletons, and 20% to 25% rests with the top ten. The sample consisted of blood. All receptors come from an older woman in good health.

DNA of the CDR3: TGTGCCACCTATCAGTCTTTCACAGATACGCAGTATTTT. Amino acids: CATYQSFTDTQYF. This rearrangement joins TRBV15 to TRBJ2-3; D call uncertain. The CDR3 is 13 residues long. The V end lost 8 bases, the J end lost 2 bases, and 11 bases lay between the germline ends. Germline CDR1 reads LNHNV; CDR2 reads YYDKDF (reference sequence).

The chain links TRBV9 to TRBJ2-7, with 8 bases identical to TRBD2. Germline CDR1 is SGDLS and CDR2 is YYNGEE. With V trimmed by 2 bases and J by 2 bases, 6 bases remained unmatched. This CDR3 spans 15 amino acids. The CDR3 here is CASSVLPGLAYEQYF. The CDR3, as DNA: TGTGCCAGCAGCGTCCTTCCGGGACTAGCCTACGAGCAGTACTTC.

The CDR3 DNA follows: TGTGCCAGCAGCCCCGGAGGCGGGAGGGTGTACGAGCAGTACTTC. Amino acid sequence: CASSPGGGRVYEQYF. The rearrangement uses TRBV11-2 and TRBJ2-7; TRBD2 agrees at 9 bases. In germline, CDR1 is SGHAT, CDR2 FQNNGV. This CDR3 has 15 amino acids. V was pared by 5 bases and J by 4 bases, with 9 bases of the junction left unmatched.

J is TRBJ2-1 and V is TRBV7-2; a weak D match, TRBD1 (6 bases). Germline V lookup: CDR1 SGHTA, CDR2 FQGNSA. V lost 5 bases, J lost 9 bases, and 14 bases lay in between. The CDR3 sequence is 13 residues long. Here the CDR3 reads CASSQAPQGEQFF. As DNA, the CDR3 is TGTGCCAGCAGCCAAGCCCCACAGGGTGAGCAGTTCTTC.

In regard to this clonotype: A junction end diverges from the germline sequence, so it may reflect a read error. The CDR3 region is CAGSYRLAGVEETQYF. DNA for the CDR3: TGTGCCGGCAGTTACAGACTAGCGGGAGTTGAAGAGACCCAGTACTTC. This chain joins TRBV6-6 and TRBJ2-5; 12 bases align to TRBD2. The CDR3 is made up of 16 amino acids. From germline, CDR1 is MNHNY and CDR2 SVGAGI (reference sequence).

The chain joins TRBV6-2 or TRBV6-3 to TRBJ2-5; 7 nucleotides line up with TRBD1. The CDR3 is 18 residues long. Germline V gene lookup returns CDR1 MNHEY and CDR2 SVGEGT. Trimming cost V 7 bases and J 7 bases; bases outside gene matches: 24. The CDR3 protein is CASNSLYHGQATRGTQYF. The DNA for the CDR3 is TGTGCCAGCAATTCCCTATACCACGGACAGGCGACTCGGGGGACCCAGTACTTC.

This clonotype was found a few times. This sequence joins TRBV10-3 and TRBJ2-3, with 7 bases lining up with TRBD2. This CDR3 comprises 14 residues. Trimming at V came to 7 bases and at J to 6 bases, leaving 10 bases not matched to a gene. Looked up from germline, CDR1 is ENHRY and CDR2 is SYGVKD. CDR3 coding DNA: TGTGCCATCAAGGGCCCGGGAGGAGCGGATACGCAGTATTTT. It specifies CAIKGPGGADTQYF.

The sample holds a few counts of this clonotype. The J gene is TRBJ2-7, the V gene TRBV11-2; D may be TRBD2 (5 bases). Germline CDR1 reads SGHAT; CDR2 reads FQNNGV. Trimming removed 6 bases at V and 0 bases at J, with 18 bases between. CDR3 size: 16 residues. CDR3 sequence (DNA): TGTGCCAGCAGATGGACTGGTATTAGCAACTCCTACGAGCAGTACTTC. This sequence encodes CASRWTGISNSYEQYF.

The CDR3 reads CASSAGGQETQYF. The CDR3 region has the DNA TGTGCCAGCAGTGCCGGCGGGCAAGAGACCCAGTACTTC. The rearrangement uses TRBV2 and TRBJ2-4; TRBD2 might be the D (5 bases). The closer fit of TRBJ2-5 to the DNA end suggests the J call may be wrong. CDR1 and CDR2 from the germline V gene are SNHLY and FYNNEI. The CDR3 extends over 13 amino acids.

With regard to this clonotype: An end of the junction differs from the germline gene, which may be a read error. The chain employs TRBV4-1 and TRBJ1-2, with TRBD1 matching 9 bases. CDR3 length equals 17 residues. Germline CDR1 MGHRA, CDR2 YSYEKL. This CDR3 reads CASSQGARDRAPYGYTF. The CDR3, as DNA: TGCGCTAGCAGCCAAGGGGCCCGGGACAGGGCCCCCTATGGCTACACCTTC.

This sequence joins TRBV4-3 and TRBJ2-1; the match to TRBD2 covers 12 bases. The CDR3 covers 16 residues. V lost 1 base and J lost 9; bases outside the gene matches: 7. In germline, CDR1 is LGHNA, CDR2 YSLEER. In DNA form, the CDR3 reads TGCGCCAGCAGCCAAGGTCTAGCGGGAGGGCCCGTTGAGCAGTTCTTC. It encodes CASSQGLAGGPVEQFF.

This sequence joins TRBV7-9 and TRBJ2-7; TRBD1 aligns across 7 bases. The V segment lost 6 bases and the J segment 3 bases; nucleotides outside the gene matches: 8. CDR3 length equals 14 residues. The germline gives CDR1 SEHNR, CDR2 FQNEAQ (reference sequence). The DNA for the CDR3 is TGTGCCAGCAGACCCGGGACAGAAATCTACGAGCAGTACTTC. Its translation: CASRPGTEIYEQYF.

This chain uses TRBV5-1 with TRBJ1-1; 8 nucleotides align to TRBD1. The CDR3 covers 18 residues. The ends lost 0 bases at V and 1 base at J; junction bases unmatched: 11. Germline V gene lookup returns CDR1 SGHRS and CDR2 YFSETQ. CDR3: CASSLENSRGLGNTEAFF. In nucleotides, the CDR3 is TGCGCCAGCAGCTTGGAAAATTCCAGGGGGCTGGGGAACACTGAAGCTTTCTTT. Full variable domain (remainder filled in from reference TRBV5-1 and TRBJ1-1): KAGVTQTPRYLIKTRGQQVTLSCSPISGHRSVSWYQQTPGQGLQFLFEYFSETQRNKGNFPGRFSGRQFSNSRSEMNVSTLELGDSALYLCASSLENSRGLGNTEAFFGQGTRLTVV.

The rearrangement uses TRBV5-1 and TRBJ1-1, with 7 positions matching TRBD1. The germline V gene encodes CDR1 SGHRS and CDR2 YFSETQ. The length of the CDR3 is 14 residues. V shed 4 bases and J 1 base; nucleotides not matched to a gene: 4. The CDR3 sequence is CASSGDSSNTEAFF. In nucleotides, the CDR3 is TGCGCCAGCAGCGGGGACAGTTCGAACACTGAAGCTTTCTTT.

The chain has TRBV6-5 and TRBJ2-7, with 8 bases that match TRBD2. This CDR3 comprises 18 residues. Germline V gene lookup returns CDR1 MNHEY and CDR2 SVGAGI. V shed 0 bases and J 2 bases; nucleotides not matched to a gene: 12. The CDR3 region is CASSYSGLAGKNPYEQYF. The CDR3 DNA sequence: TGTGCCAGCAGTTACTCCGGGCTAGCGGGCAAGAACCCCTACGAGCAGTACTTC.

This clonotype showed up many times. CDR3 loop: CASSPGLAGLDEQYF. CDR3 bases: TGTGCCAGCAGTCCCGGACTAGCGGGATTGGATGAGCAGTACTTC. The chain carries TRBV2 and TRBJ2-5; 12 bases agree with TRBD2. Germline loops: CDR1 SNHLY, CDR2 FYNNEI. V lost 5 bases and J lost 11; bases outside the gene matches: 12. This CDR3 contains 15 residues.

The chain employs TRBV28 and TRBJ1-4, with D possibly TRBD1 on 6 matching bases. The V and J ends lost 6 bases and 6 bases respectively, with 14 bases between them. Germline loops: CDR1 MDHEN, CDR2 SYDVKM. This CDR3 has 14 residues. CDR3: CASSPQGPHEKLFF. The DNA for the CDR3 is TGTGCCAGCAGCCCACAGGGCCCCCATGAAAAACTGTTTTTT.

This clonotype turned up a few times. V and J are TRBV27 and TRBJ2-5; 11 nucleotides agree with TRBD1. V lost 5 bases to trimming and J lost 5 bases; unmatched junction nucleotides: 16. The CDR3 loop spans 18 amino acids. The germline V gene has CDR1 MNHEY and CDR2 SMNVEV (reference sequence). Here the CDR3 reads CASSIIKKDRGLIETQYF. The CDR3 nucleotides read TGTGCCAGCAGTATAATAAAGAAGGACAGGGGGCTAATTGAGACCCAGTACTTC.

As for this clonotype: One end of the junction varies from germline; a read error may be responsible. The CDR3 region has the DNA TGTGCCAGCAGTTACGCGCGGACAGGGCAAGAGACTCAGTACTTC. This translates into CASSYARTGQETQYF. The chain recombines TRBV6-6 with TRBJ2-5, with TRBD1 matching over 8 bases. This CDR3 comprises 15 residues. Germline CDR1 reads MNHNY; CDR2 reads SVGAGI (reference sequence).

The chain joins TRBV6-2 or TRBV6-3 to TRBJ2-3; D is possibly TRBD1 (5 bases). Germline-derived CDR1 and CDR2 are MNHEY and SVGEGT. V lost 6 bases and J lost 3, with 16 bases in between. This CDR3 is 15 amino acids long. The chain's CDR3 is CASRYRNLGTDTQYF. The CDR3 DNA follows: TGTGCCAGCAGGTACAGGAACCTAGGGACAGATACGCAGTATTTT.

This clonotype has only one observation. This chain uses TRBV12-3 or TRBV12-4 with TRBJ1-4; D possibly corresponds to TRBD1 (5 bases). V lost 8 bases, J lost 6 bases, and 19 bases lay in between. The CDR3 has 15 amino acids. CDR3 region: CASAIGRVGDEKLFF. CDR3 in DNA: TGTGCCAGCGCCATCGGCCGGGTGGGGGATGAAAAACTGTTTTTT.

Here the CDR3 reads CVSGGTDTQYF. In DNA form, the CDR3 reads TGCGTCTCAGGTGGGACAGATACGCAGTATTTT. The chain carries TRBV5-1 and TRBJ2-3; D gene unclear. This CDR3 is 11 amino acids long. Germline values: CDR1 SGHRS, CDR2 YFSETQ.

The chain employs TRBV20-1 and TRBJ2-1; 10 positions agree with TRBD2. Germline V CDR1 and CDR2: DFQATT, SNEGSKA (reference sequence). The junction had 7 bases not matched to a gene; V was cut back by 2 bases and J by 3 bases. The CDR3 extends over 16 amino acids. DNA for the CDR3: TGCAGTGCTAGACAAAGTAGCGGGAGGTTCTACAATGAGCAGTTCTTC. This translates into CSARQSSGRFYNEQFF.

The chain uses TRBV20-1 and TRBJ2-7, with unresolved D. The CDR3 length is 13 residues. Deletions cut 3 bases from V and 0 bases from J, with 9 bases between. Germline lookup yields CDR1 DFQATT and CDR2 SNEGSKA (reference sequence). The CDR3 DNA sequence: TGCAGTGCTAGGGATGAGAGCTCCTACGAGCAGTACTTC. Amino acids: CSARDESSYEQYF.

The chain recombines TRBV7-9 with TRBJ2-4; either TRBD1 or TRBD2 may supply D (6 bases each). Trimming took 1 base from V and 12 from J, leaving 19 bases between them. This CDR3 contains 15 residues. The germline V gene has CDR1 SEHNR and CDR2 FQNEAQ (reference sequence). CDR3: CASSLDVSRGPPQYF. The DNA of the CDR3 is TGTGCCAGCAGCTTAGACGTTTCCCGGGGGCCTCCTCAGTACTTC.